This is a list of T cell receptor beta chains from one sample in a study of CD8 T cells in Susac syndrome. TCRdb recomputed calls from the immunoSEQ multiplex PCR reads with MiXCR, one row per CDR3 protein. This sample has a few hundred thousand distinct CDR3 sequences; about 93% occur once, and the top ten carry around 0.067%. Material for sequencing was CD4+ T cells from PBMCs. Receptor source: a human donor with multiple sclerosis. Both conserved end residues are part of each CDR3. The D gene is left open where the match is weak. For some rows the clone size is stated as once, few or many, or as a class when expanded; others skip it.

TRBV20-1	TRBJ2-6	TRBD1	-	TGCAGTGCCGAGGGGGCATCAAACTCTGGGGCCAACGTCCTGACTTTC	CSAEGASNSGANVLTF
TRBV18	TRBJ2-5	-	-	TGTGCCAGCTCACCATCTAGCCAAGAGACCCAGTACTTC	CASSPSSQETQYF
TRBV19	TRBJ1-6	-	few	TGTGCCAGTAGTGGGGGTTCAGGGTCGAATTCACCCCTCCACTTT	CASSGGSGSNSPLHF
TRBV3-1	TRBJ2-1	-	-	TGTGCCAGCAGCCAAGATAGCGGAATTTACAATGAGCAGTTCTTC	CASSQDSGIYNEQFF
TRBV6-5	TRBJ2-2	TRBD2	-	TGTGCCAGCAGTTACTCGGGACTAGCCTCGAACACCGGGGAGCTGTTTTTT	CASSYSGLASNTGELFF
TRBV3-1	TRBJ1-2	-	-	TGTGCCAGCAGCCAAGATTGGAGGGGGAGGGGCTACACCTTC	CASSQDWRGRGYTF
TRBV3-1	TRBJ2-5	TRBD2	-	TGTGCCAGCAGCCTAGAGGGACTACCTGAGACCCAGTACTTC	CASSLEGLPETQYF
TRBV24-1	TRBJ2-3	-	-	TGTGCCACCAGTGATCATTGGGCAGATACGCAGTATTTT	CATSDHWADTQYF
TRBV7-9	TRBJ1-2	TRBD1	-	TGTGCCAGCAGCCCCGGGACAGGGGGCGTTCGGAGCTATGGCTACACCTTC	CASSPGTGGVRSYGYTF
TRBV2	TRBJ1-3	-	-	TGTGCCAGCACTACCGACAGAAGCTCTGGAAACACCATATATTTT	CASTTDRSSGNTIYF
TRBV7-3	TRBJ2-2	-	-	TGTGCCAGCAGCTTATATTCCGGGGCGAACACCGGGGAGCTGTTTTTT	CASSLYSGANTGELFF
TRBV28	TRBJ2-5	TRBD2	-	TGTGCCAGCAGTTTATTGGCTAGCGGGGGGGCGCGAGCCCAGTACTTC	CASSLLASGGARAQYF
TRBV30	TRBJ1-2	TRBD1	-	TGTGCCTGGACAGGGGGGTTTTCGGACTATGGCTACACCTTC	CAWTGGFSDYGYTF
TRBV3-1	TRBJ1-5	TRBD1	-	TGTGCCAGCAGCCAAGGTTCCAGGGGGAGCAATCAGCCCCAGCATTTT	CASSQGSRGSNQPQHF
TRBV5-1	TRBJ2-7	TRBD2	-	TGCGCCAGCAGCCCCCTCGGCGTTGGCGGGGGGGCTTACGAGCAGTACTTC	CASSPLGVGGGAYEQYF
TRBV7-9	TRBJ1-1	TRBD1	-	TGTGCCAGCAGCTTAGGAGGGACAGTGAACACTGAAGCTTTCTTT	CASSLGGTVNTEAFF
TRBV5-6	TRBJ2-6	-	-	TGTGCCAGCAGCTTGTTGGGACCTGGGGCCAACGTCCTGACTTTC	CASSLLGPGANVLTF
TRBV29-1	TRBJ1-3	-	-	TGCAGCGTTGTAGTCAGGGCGGCAGAAAACACCATATATTTT	CSVVVRAAENTIYF
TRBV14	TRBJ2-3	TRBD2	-	TGTGCCAGCAGCCGCGGACTAGCGGGAAAGTACACAGATACGCAGTATTTT	CASSRGLAGKYTDTQYF
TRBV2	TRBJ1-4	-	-	TGTGCCAGCATCCCGGAAAGGGGAGGTGAAAAACTGTTTTTT	CASIPERGGEKLFF
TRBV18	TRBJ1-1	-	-	TGTGCCAGCTCACCACTCGGGGGTGAAGGCGCCTTAGGAGCTTTCTTT	CASSPLGGEGALGAFF
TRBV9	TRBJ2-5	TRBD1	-	TGTGCCAGCAGCGTAACCGGGACAGCCCAAGAGACCCAGTACTTC	CASSVTGTAQETQYF
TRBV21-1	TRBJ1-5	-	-	TGTGCCAGCAGCTCACACAGCAAGCCCCAGCATTTT	CASSSHSKPQHF
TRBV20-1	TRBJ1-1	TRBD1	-	TGCAGTGCGCGGGACAGTCACTCCATGGGAACTTTCTTT	CSARDSHSMGTFF
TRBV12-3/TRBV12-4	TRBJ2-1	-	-	TGTGCCAGCAGTTTAACGACTAGCAATGAGCAGTTCTTC	CASSLTTSNEQFF
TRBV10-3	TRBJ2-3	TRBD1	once	TGTGCCATCAGTGGGGACAGCAGCACAGATACGCAGTATTTT	CAISGDSSTDTQYF
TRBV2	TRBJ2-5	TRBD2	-	TGTGCCAGCGATCTCTTCCCTCTAGCGGGAGTGAGGGAGACCCAGTACTTC	CASDLFPLAGVRETQYF
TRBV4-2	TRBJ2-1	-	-	TGTGCCAGCAGCCAAGAGGGAGCCGCCTACAATGAGCAGTTCTTC	CASSQEGAAYNEQFF
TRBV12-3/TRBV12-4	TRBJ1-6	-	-	TGTGCCAGCAGTTTGGAGGGCGGATCACCCCTCCACTTT	CASSLEGGSPLHF
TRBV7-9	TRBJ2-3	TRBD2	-	TGTGCCAGCAGCTTAGGTGCTAGCGGGAGGACCACAGATACGCAGTATTTT	CASSLGASGRTTDTQYF
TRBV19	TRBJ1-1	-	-	TGTGCCCCCCGGGAGCTAACTGAAGCTTTCTTT	CAPRELTEAFF
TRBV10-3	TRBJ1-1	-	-	TGTGCCATCAGTGAGTCGATAGTGAGGAACACTGAAGCTTTCTTT	CAISESIVRNTEAFF
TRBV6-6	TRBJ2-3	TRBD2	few	TGTGCCAGCAGCTTACGGGGGGGCCGAGCAGATACGCAGTATTTT	CASSLRGGRADTQYF
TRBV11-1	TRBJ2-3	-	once	TGTGCCAGCAGCACGGGCCGCGGAAGCACAGATACGCAGTATTTT	CASSTGRGSTDTQYF
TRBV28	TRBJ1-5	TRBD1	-	TGTGCCACCGGACAGGGGGGAAATCAGCCCCAGCATTTT	CATGQGGNQPQHF
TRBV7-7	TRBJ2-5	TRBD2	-	TGTGCTAGCAGCTTAGCCCCCGGACTAGCGGGAGTCGGAGAGACCCAGTACTTC	CASSLAPGLAGVGETQYF
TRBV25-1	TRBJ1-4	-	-	TGTGCCAGCAGTGAAACTCAGGGCGGTGAAAAACTGTTTTTT	CASSETQGGEKLFF
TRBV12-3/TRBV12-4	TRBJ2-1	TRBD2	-	TGTGCCAGCAGTCTCATTACTAGCGGGACCTACAATGAGCAGTTCTTC	CASSLITSGTYNEQFF
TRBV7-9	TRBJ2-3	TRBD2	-	TGTGCCAGCAGCCGTGCTAGCGGGGGTCGCCTCACAGATACGCAGTATTTT	CASSRASGGRLTDTQYF
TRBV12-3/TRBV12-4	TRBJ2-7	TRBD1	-	TGTGCCAGCAGCAGGGACAGCAACTACGAGCAGTACTTC	CASSRDSNYEQYF
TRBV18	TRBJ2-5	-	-	TGTGCCAGCTCACTGGACCAGGCCGAGACCCAGTACTTC	CASSLDQAETQYF
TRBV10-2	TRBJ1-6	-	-	TGCGCCAGCAGTGAGAGGTTAGGGAACAATTCACCCCTCCACTTT	CASSERLGNNSPLHF
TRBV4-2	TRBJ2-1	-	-	TGTGCCAGCAGCCAACGGGAGCAAGGCCATGAGCAGTTCTTC	CASSQREQGHEQFF